Listed here are 26 T cell receptor beta chains from one sample, sequenced in a study of cytomegalovirus exposure and HLA in healthy donors. Primers: 60 Vbeta forward and 13 Jbeta reverse. TCRdb's table, derived via immunoSEQ multiplex PCR, lists solely in-frame clones and lacks some. The sample holds 150,000 to 200,000 clones; 82% are singletons and the top ten take 6.5%. The sequencing input was PBMCs. These receptor sequences come from a woman between 45 and 60 years old in good health and CMV-seropositive.

The CDR3, as DNA: TGTGCCAGCAGTTCCACCCAAACTAGCGGAGAGACCCAGTACTTC. This gives the protein CASSSTQTSGETQYF. The chain couples TRBV6-5 to TRBJ2-5; 8 bases fit TRBD2. V shed 4 bases, J shed 4 bases, and the junction held 8 bases outside the gene matches. The CDR3 loop spans 15 amino acids. CDR1 is MNHEY and CDR2 is SVGAGI in the germline V gene.

V usage is TRBV9 and J usage is TRBJ2-1; 8 bases align to TRBD2. CDR1 and CDR2 (germline): SGDLS, YYNGEE. Germline trimming cut 0 bases from V and 7 bases from J; bases unmatched to any gene: 6. This CDR3 is 15 amino acids long. Here the CDR3 DNA reads TGTGCCAGCAGCGTAGGAGGACTAGCTGGGAATGAGCAGTTCTTC. It codes for CASSVGGLAGNEQFF.

This chain joins TRBV28 and TRBJ2-7; the match to TRBD1 covers 10 bases. V lost 5 bases to trimming and J lost 5 bases; unmatched junction nucleotides: 9. The V gene's germline CDR1 is MDHEN and CDR2 SYDVKM. There are 15 residues in the CDR3. The CDR3 loop is CASSPGDRGPNEQYF. The CDR3 coding sequence is TGTGCCAGCAGTCCTGGGGACAGGGGTCCTAACGAGCAGTACTTC. Full variable domain (remainder filled in from reference TRBV28 and TRBJ2-7): DVKVTQSSRYLVKRTGEKVFLECVQDMDHENMFWYRQDPGLGLRLIYFSYDVKMKEKGDIPEGYSVSREKKERFSLILESASTNQTSMYLCASSPGDRGPNEQYFGPGTRLTVT.

This rearrangement joins TRBV9 to TRBJ1-5; D gene ambiguous. CDR3 length: 14 amino acids. Germline V CDR1 and CDR2: SGDLS, YYNGEE. V lost 2 bases, J lost 1 base, and 7 bases lay in between. DNA for the CDR3: TGTGCCAGCAGCGTCCTACCCAGCAATCAGCCCCAGCATTTT. Amino acids: CASSVLPSNQPQHF.

This clone was seen a single time. This rearrangement joins TRBV7-8 to TRBJ2-5; 9 positions agree with TRBD2. CDR3 length: 15 residues. CDR1 and CDR2 (germline): SGHVS, FQNEAQ. The ends lost 5 bases at V and 2 bases at J; junction bases unmatched: 6. CDR3 in amino acids: CASSPRGGLQETQYF. CDR3 nucleotide sequence: TGTGCCAGCAGCCCGCGGGGGGGGCTTCAAGAGACCCAGTACTTC.

This clone was seen a few times. The rearrangement uses TRBV19 and TRBJ1-6, with D maybe TRBD1 (5 bases). The CDR3 is 16 amino acids. Between the trimmed V and J ends, which lost 3 bases and 3 bases, there was a span of 12 bases. Germline-derived CDR1 and CDR2 are LNHDA and SQIVND (reference sequence). CDR3 in amino acids: CASSMGQVIYNSPLHF. In nucleotides, the CDR3 is TGTGCCAGTAGTATGGGGCAGGTCATCTATAATTCACCCCTCCACTTT.

This rearrangement joins TRBV28 to TRBJ1-5, with 12 bases fitting TRBD1. The V segment lost 5 bases and the J segment 3 bases; nucleotides outside the gene matches: 5. The CDR3 consists of 16 residues. Looked up from germline, CDR1 is MDHEN and CDR2 is SYDVKM. DNA of the CDR3: TGTGCCAGCAGTAAGGGACAGGGGGCTCCCAATCAGCCCCAGCATTTT. It codes for CASSKGQGAPNQPQHF. Combining the CDR3 with reference TRBV28 and TRBJ1-5 gives the whole variable domain DVKVTQSSRYLVKRTGEKVFLECVQDMDHENMFWYRQDPGLGLRLIYFSYDVKMKEKGDIPEGYSVSREKKERFSLILESASTNQTSMYLCASSKGQGAPNQPQHFGDGTRLSIL.

The chain carries TRBV28 and TRBJ2-3, with TRBD2 as a possible D gene (6 bases). V lost 1 base, J lost 6 bases, and 20 bases lay in between. The CDR3 covers 17 residues. CDR1 MDHEN and CDR2 SYDVKM come from the germline V gene. The CDR3 here is CASSLYPSSDRGDTQYF. CDR3 DNA: TGTGCCAGCAGTTTATATCCCTCGTCAGATCGGGGGGATACGCAGTATTTT.

This sequence joins TRBV7-9 and TRBJ1-2; TRBD1 aligns across 9 bases. Trimming took 5 bases from V and 5 from J; bases not matched to a gene: 9. Germline loops: CDR1 SEHNR, CDR2 FQNEAQ (reference sequence). This CDR3 comprises 15 residues. CDR3: CASSGQDRGGYGYTF. The CDR3 bases are TGTGCCAGCAGCGGCCAGGACAGGGGAGGATATGGCTACACCTTC.

This chain links TRBV6-5 with TRBJ1-6; 8 bases map to TRBD1. Losses at the gene ends were 8 bases for V and 1 base for J; bases not matched to a gene: 1. This CDR3 has 14 residues. From germline, CDR1 is MNHEY and CDR2 SVGAGI. CDR3 residues: CASQGASYNSPLHF. CDR3 in DNA: TGTGCCAGCCAGGGGGCATCCTATAATTCACCCCTCCACTTT.

The chain carries TRBV10-3 and TRBJ1-4; D is undetermined. The CDR3 loop spans 13 amino acids. V was shortened by 2 bases and J by 7 bases, with 8 bases between the two germline ends. From germline, CDR1 is ENHRY and CDR2 SYGVKD. The CDR3 protein is CAISEGPVEKLFF. As DNA, the CDR3 is TGTGCCATCAGTGAGGGGCCCGTTGAAAAACTGTTTTTT.

The rearrangement joins TRBV11-3 to TRBJ2-2; 11 bases fit TRBD1. There are 15 residues in the CDR3. CDR1 SGHNT and CDR2 YENEEA come from the germline V gene. After removal of 4 bases from V and 7 bases from J, the junction contained 5 bases not matched to a gene. CDR3 loop: CASSSGQGAGGELFF. The DNA of the CDR3 is TGTGCCAGCAGCTCAGGACAGGGGGCCGGCGGGGAGCTGTTTTTT.

The CDR3 spells CASSWREGHNEQFF. In DNA, the CDR3 is TGTGCCAGCAGTTGGAGGGAGGGGCACAATGAGCAGTTCTTC. The chain carries TRBV27 and TRBJ2-1, with 7 bases aligning to TRBD2. Germline V lookup: CDR1 MNHEY, CDR2 SMNVEV (reference sequence). V shed 4 bases and J 5 bases; nucleotides not matched to a gene: 5. This CDR3 has 14 residues.

This clone appeared a single time. The chain couples TRBV7-2 to TRBJ2-7; TRBD1 aligns across 10 bases. Germline assignment: CDR1 SGHTA and CDR2 FQGNSA. Trimming took 2 bases from V and 2 from J; bases not matched to a gene: 3. The CDR3 extends over 15 amino acids. The CDR3: CASSLYGTGAYEQYF. In DNA form, the CDR3 reads TGTGCCAGCAGCTTATACGGGACAGGGGCCTACGAGCAGTACTTC.

There are a few counts of this clone. J is TRBJ1-6 and V is TRBV4-1, with D maybe TRBD1 (5 bases). V was trimmed by 2 bases and J by 8 bases, leaving 10 bases between them. Germline assignment: CDR1 MGHRA and CDR2 YSYEKL. CDR3 length: 14 amino acids. CDR3 residues: CASSQQGLDSPLHF. In DNA form, the CDR3 reads TGCGCCAGCAGCCAACAGGGTTTAGATTCACCCCTCCACTTT.

V gene TRBV6-1 combines with J gene TRBJ2-7, with D perhaps matching TRBD2 (6 bases). V lost 6 bases and J lost 4, with 13 bases in between. The CDR3 has 13 residues. Per the germline V gene, CDR1 is MNHNS and CDR2 is SASEGT. The CDR3 is CASRAGLPYEQYF. The CDR3 region has the DNA TGTGCCAGCAGGGCGGGACTTCCTTACGAGCAGTACTTC.

The V call is TRBV10-3, the J call TRBJ2-3; 13 bases are shared with TRBD2. The CDR3 consists of 16 residues. After removal of 8 bases from V and 1 base from J, the junction contained 6 bases not matched to a gene. CDR1 and CDR2 from the germline V gene are ENHRY and SYGVKD. DNA of the CDR3: TGTGCCATCGGATCAACTAGCGGGAGGGGCACAGATACGCAGTATTTT. It translates to CAIGSTSGRGTDTQYF.

CDR3: CATIGTGNTEAFF. In DNA form, the CDR3 reads TGTGCCACCATTGGGACAGGGAACACTGAAGCTTTCTTT. This chain links TRBV19 with TRBJ1-1; TRBD1 agrees at 8 bases. CDR1 is LNHDA and CDR2 is SQIVND in the germline V gene (reference sequence). V lost 10 bases, J lost 1 base, and 5 bases stayed unmatched. This CDR3 is built from 13 residues.

This clone appeared a few times. V and J are TRBV7-8 and TRBJ2-6, with 10 bases identical to TRBD1. V shed 11 bases and J 4 bases; nucleotides not matched to a gene: 8. The CDR3 covers 15 residues. The germline gives CDR1 SGHVS, CDR2 FQNEAQ. The CDR3 sequence is CAGTGAIRGANVLTF. As DNA, the CDR3 is TGTGCCGGGACAGGGGCTATAAGGGGGGCCAACGTCCTGACTTTC.

This clone was counted a few times. The rearrangement links TRBV7-2 to TRBJ1-6, with D uncertain. The CDR3 is made up of 16 amino acids. The germline V gene has CDR1 SGHTA and CDR2 FQGNSA. Trimming removed 5 bases at V and 5 bases at J, with 16 bases between. The CDR3 nucleotides are TGTGCCAGCAGCACCCGGCCCGGGAATGATAATTCACCCCTCCACTTT. Translating gives CASSTRPGNDNSPLHF.

The chain joins TRBV28 to TRBJ1-1; 11 bases map to TRBD1. J lost 10 bases, V lost 5 bases, and 15 bases had no gene match. This CDR3 is 16 amino acids long. Germline V lookup: CDR1 MDHEN, CDR2 SYDVKM. This CDR3 reads CASSPGQGVGLSRAFF. CDR3 DNA: TGTGCCAGCAGTCCGGGACAGGGGGTGGGTCTTAGCCGAGCTTTCTTT.

V is TRBV6-5 and J is TRBJ2-5; 9 nucleotides agree with TRBD1. The germline CDR1 and CDR2 sequences are MNHEY and SVGAGI. Trimming took 5 bases from V and 5 from J; bases not matched to a gene: 9. The CDR3 has 15 amino acids. CDR3 coding DNA: TGTGCCAGCAGTGGGACAGGGATGGTTTTGGAGACCCAGTACTTC. Translation gives CASSGTGMVLETQYF.

The gene calls are TRBV19 and TRBJ1-1, with 7 nucleotides matching TRBD1. V was clipped by 6 bases and J by 0 bases; unmatched bases: 1. The CDR3 has 13 amino acids. The germline gives CDR1 LNHDA, CDR2 SQIVND (reference sequence). For the CDR3, the DNA is TGTGCCAGTAGCGGACAGGTGAACACTGAAGCTTTCTTT. Protein product: CASSGQVNTEAFF.

This sequence joins TRBV6-1 and TRBJ2-2, with 8 bases matching TRBD2. The CDR3 extends over 13 amino acids. The V segment lost 6 bases and the J segment 7 bases; nucleotides outside the gene matches: 4. From germline, CDR1 is MNHNS and CDR2 SASEGT. The CDR3, as DNA: TGTGCCAGCAGGCGGGGGGCGGTCGGGGAGCTGTTTTTT. Translated: CASRRGAVGELFF.

This sequence joins TRBV6-1 and TRBJ2-2; TRBD1 might be the D (5 bases). Germline V lookup: CDR1 MNHNS, CDR2 SASEGT. There are 16 residues in the CDR3. Deletions cut 0 bases from V and 5 bases from J, with 13 bases between. The CDR3: CASSEAGQGWTGELFF. In DNA form, the CDR3 reads TGTGCCAGCAGTGAAGCGGGGCAGGGCTGGACCGGGGAGCTGTTTTTT.

The chain recombines TRBV16 with TRBJ2-3, with a tentative D call TRBD2 (5 bases). The V end was cut by 7 bases, the J end by 4 bases, with 12 bases between. This CDR3 region has 13 residues. The V gene's germline CDR1 is KGHSY and CDR2 FQNENV. The CDR3 DNA follows: TGTGCCAGCATCCCTCCGAGGGCAGATACGCAGTATTTT. The encoded protein is CASIPPRADTQYF.